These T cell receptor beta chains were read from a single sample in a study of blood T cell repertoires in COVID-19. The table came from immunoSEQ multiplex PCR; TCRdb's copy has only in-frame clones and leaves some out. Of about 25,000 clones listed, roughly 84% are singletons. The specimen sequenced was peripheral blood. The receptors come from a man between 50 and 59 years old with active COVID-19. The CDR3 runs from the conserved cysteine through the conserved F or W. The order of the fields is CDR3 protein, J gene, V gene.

CDR3aa: CATSDPRTGRETQYF
j_gene: TRBJ2-5
v_gene: TRBV24-1

CDR3aa: CASSPAGRRGSEQFF
j_gene: TRBJ2-1
v_gene: TRBV11-3

CDR3aa: CASSGKREYQPQHF
j_gene: TRBJ1-5
v_gene: TRBV2

CDR3aa: CATSDMVGAKRADTQYF
j_gene: TRBJ2-3
v_gene: TRBV24-1

CDR3aa: CATRGLGTYGEQFF
j_gene: TRBJ2-1
v_gene: TRBV24-1

CDR3aa: CASSPGQRETQYF
j_gene: TRBJ2-5
v_gene: TRBV18

CDR3aa: CASSYNYPGQISTNEKLFF
j_gene: TRBJ1-4
v_gene: TRBV21-1

CDR3aa: CASSEVRAGGYTF
j_gene: TRBJ1-2
v_gene: TRBV10-1

CDR3aa: CASLRSLNSGNTIYF
j_gene: TRBJ1-3
v_gene: TRBV6-5

CDR3aa: CASSFGGRQETQYF
j_gene: TRBJ2-5
v_gene: TRBV7-9

CDR3aa: CASSARDRENNEQFF
j_gene: TRBJ2-1
v_gene: TRBV7-3

CDR3aa: CASSVLSDVGNEQFF
j_gene: TRBJ2-1
v_gene: TRBV9

CDR3aa: CASSYGDSLGQPQHF
j_gene: TRBJ1-5
v_gene: TRBV6-6

CDR3aa: CASGLVRGGRGSGANVLTF
j_gene: TRBJ2-6
v_gene: TRBV12-5

CDR3aa: CASSPPSEADTQYF
j_gene: TRBJ2-3
v_gene: TRBV4-1

CDR3aa: CASSRRAGAHTDTQYF
j_gene: TRBJ2-3
v_gene: TRBV5-6

CDR3aa: CASSLELAGDNEQFF
j_gene: TRBJ2-1
v_gene: TRBV7-6

CDR3aa: CAIREEGASNYGYTF
j_gene: TRBJ1-2
v_gene: TRBV10-3

CDR3aa: CASSFRVGGRSNQPQHF
j_gene: TRBJ1-5
v_gene: TRBV5-6

CDR3aa: CASSLGRGQAGELFF
j_gene: TRBJ2-2
v_gene: TRBV7-7

CDR3aa: CASSYRGLAGNNEQFF
j_gene: TRBJ2-1
v_gene: TRBV6-5